Listed here is a single T cell receptor (beta chain). This specimen belongs to a study of shared clonotypes between healthy human individuals. Measured with immunoSEQ multiplex PCR; TCRdb has only the in-frame clones, and not every one. The sample includes roughly 2.5 million clones, about 92% of them seen just once. The TCR originated in a man younger than 30 in good health. Input material: naive CD4+ T cells sorted from blood. This sample's subset: CD45RA+ positively selected.

CDR3 nucleotide sequence: TGTGCCAGCAGTGACTTGACAGGGTTGGTTCCTGATGGCTACACCTTC. Amino acids: CASSDLTGLVPDGYTF. This chain links TRBV27 with TRBJ1-2; TRBD1 aligns across 7 bases. Germline V CDR1 and CDR2: MNHEY, SMNVEV (reference sequence). After removal of 5 bases from V and 6 bases from J, the junction contained 15 bases not matched to a gene. The CDR3 consists of 16 residues.